The subject of this entry is one T cell receptor (beta chain). As handled by the study authors: The authors estimated nucleated cell counts from reference gene primer amplification. The data were produced by immunoSEQ multiplex PCR, yet TCRdb's version contains in-frame clones alone and is incomplete. From that table come the V and J calls and clone size; the DNA was used to work out D and trimming. In the table there are roughly 410,000 clones, more than 75% of which are singletons. The sample originates from a study of blood T cell repertoires in COVID-19. In the study overall: The origin of the acute and convalescent COVID-19 samples was the United States, Italy and Spain.

Germline values: CDR1 LGHNT, CDR2 FRNRAP. V lost 6 bases, J lost 4 bases, and 15 bases lay in between. The CDR3 consists of 14 residues. Enrollment of patients from Seattle took place during active infection, with longitudinal follow-up. What was sequenced was peripheral blood. This TCR came from a woman aged 55-70 years with COVID-19, enrolled during active disease. This chain uses TRBV12-5 with TRBJ1-1; possible D gene TRBD1, 6 bases. The CDR3 loop reads CASGIQGSSTEAFF. The CDR3 bases are TGTGCTAGTGGAATACAGGGATCTAGCACTGAAGCTTTCTTT.